This TCR beta chain was found in a study of T cells in Graves' hyperthyroidism and ophthalmopathy. Broader study findings: Ophthalmopathy, as predicted by the model, came a median around 7 months after the prediction. The majority of expanded thyroid clonotypes above 0.001 also appeared in blood.

It was considered stable Graves' hyperthyroidism when ophthalmopathy did not progress within 18 months. The trim removed 4 bases at V and 5 bases at J, leaving 8 bases unmatched. This CDR3 contains 16 residues. CDR1 is SGHRS, CDR2 YFSETQ, per germline. As concerns this clonotype: Its antigen is currently unknown.

The CDR3 regions of TCR beta were amplified from RNA transcripts. First-round RT-PCR with HTBI primers amplified the TCR CDR3 region. TCRdb analysed the multiplex PCR reads with MiXCR anew, one entry per CDR3 protein. This sample carries about 580,000 distinct CDR3 sequences, roughly 46% of them seen once, and the ten largest clones take around 8%. The J gene is TRBJ2-5, the V gene TRBV5-1, with 13 bases fitting TRBD2. The sequenced material came from peripheral blood or thyroid tissue (not recorded which). This TCR was recovered from a woman younger than 30 with Graves' hyperthyroidism. CDR3 protein: CASSPGLAGARETQYF. In nucleotides, the CDR3 is TGCGCCAGCAGCCCCGGACTAGCGGGGGCCAGGGAGACCCAGTACTTC.